This entry features one TCR beta chain sequence. The antigen is undetermined. These data originate in a study of T cell responses to AZD1222 COVID-19 vaccine. Notes on the study in general: Spike-specific TCR repertoires showed rising breadth and depth after two AZD1222 doses.

Using immunoSEQ multiplex PCR, the repertoire was profiled, and TCRdb retains in-frame clones only, with some absent. This repertoire shows 150,000 or so clones, nearly 90% found once; its top ten account for about 4.7%. CDR1 is SGHAT and CDR2 is FQNNGV in the germline V gene. The junction had 16 bases not matched to a gene; V was cut back by 0 bases and J by 4 bases. The CDR3 length is 20 residues. The J gene is TRBJ2-5, the V gene TRBV11-2; 11 nucleotides line up with TRBD2. Material: peripheral blood, obtained on day 0 of AZD1222 vaccination. The sequence was obtained from an adult in good health. The CDR3 loop reads CASSLDSLTSGRGGGETQYF. CDR3 sequence (DNA): TGTGCCAGCAGCTTAGACTCCCTAACTAGCGGGAGAGGTGGAGGAGAGACCCAGTACTTC.